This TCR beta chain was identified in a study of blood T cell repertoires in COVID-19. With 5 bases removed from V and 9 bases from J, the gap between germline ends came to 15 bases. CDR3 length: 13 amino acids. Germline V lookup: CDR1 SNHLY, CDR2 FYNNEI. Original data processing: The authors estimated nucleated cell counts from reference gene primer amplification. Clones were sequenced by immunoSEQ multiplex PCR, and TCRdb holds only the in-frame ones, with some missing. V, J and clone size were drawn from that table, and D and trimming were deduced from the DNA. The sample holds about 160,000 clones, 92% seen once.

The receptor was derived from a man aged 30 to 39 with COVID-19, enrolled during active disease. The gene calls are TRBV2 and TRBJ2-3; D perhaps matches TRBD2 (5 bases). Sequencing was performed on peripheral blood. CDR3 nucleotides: TGTGCCAGCAGTCAAACGACTATACTAACGCAGTATTTT. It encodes CASSQTTILTQYF.